The sequence of this T cell receptor beta chain was determined in a study of Ad26.COV2.S vaccination and SARS-CoV-2 variants. Looking at the study overall: Ad26.COV2.S shots went into the muscle once or twice, 56 days apart.

Treatment defined: about 20 received Ad26.COV2.S at low or high dose, single or two shots; 5 received placebo; per-sample allocation not given. Specimens were obtained on day 63 following the first vaccine or placebo injection. Study findings and constraints: The breadth of spike-specific CD8+ and CD4+ T cell responses after vaccination was reportedly substantial.

Measured with immunoSEQ multiplex PCR; TCRdb has only the in-frame clones, and not every one. Of about 400,000 clones in the sample, approximately 92% were seen once. This clone appeared a few times. Its antigen is undetermined. Germline trimming cut 5 bases from V and 10 bases from J; bases unmatched to any gene: 12. From germline, CDR1 is SGHTA and CDR2 FQGNSA. This CDR3 comprises 15 residues. The chain has TRBV7-2 and TRBJ2-5; 11 nucleotides match TRBD2. Sample: peripheral blood, taken in a trial of Ad26.COV2.S vaccine versus placebo. The TCR was taken from a person aged 18 to 65 who received the Ad26.COV2.S COVID-19 vaccine or a placebo. The CDR3 DNA reads as TGTGCCAGCAGCCCGTTAGCGGGGGGGTATGGGATCCAGTACTTC. Its translation: CASSPLAGGYGIQYF.